The clone carrying this T cell receptor beta chain was seen repeatedly, ten times or more. No antigen is known for it. Clinical symptoms, serum thyroxine, TRAb, thyroid ultrasound and orbital computed tomography informed diagnoses. Amplified TCR beta CDR3 regions came from RNA transcripts. The HTBI primer set was used in a first-round RT-PCR of the TCR CDR3. Each CDR3 protein gets one entry after TCRdb re-called the multiplex PCR reads with MiXCR. The sample lists about 590,000 distinct CDR3 sequences; 12% to 15% were seen once. These data come from a study of T cells in Graves' hyperthyroidism and ophthalmopathy. Study-wide results and limits: Most clonotypes that expanded in the thyroid above 0.001 also showed up in blood.

Source material: blood. This clonotype was sampled from a woman aged 18 to 35 with Graves' ophthalmopathy.

The CDR3 nucleotides read TGCAGTGCTAGGGACTATCCCTTATACGAGCAGTACTTC. Protein: CSARDYPLYEQYF. The J gene is TRBJ2-7, the V gene TRBV20-1, with D perhaps matching TRBD2 (6 bases). The V gene lost 3 bases and the J gene lost 4 bases, with 13 bases spanning the gap. Per the germline V gene, CDR1 is DFQATT and CDR2 is SNEGSKA (reference sequence). The CDR3 consists of 13 residues.